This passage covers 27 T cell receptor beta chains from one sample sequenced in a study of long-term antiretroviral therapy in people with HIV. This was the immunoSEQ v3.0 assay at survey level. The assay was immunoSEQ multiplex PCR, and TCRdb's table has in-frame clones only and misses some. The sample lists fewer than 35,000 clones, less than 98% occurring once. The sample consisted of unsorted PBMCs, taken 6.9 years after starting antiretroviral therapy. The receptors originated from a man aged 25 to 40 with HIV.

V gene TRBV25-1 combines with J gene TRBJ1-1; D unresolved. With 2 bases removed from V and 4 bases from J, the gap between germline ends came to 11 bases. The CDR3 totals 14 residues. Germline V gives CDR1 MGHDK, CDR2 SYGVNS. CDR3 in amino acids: CASSEPEEGTEAFF. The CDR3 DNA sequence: TGTGCCAGCAGTGAACCCGAGGAGGGCACTGAAGCTTTCTTT. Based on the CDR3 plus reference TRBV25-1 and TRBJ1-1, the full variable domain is EADIYQTPRYLVIGTGKKITLECSQTMGHDKMYWYQQDPGMELHLIHYSYGVNSTEKGDLSSESTVSRIRTEHFPLTLESARPSHTSQYLCASSEPEEGTEAFFGQGTRLTVV.

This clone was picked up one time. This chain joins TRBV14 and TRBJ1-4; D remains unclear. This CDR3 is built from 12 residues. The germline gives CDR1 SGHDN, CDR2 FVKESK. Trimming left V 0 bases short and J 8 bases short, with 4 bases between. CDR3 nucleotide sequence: TGTGCCAGCAGCCAAGAAGTGGAAAAACTGTTTTTT. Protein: CASSQEVEKLFF.

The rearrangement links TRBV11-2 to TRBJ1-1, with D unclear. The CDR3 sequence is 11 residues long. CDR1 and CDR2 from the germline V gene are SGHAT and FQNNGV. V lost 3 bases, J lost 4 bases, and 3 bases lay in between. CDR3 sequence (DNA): TGTGCCAGCAGCTTGGGCACTGAAGCTTTCTTT. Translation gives CASSLGTEAFF.

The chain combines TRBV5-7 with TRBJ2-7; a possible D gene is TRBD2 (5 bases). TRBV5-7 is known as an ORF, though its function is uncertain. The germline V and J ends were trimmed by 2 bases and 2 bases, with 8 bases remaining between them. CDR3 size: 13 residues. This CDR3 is CASSFRLPYEQYF. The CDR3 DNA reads TGTGCCAGCAGCTTTAGACTACCCTACGAGCAGTACTTC.

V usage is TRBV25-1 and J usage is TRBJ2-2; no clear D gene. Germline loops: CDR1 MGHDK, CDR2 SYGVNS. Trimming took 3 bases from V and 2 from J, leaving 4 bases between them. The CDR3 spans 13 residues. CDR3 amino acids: CASSDHNTGELFF. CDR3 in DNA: TGTGCCAGCAGTGACCACAACACCGGGGAGCTGTTTTTT.

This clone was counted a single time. The CDR3 nucleotides are TGTGCCAGCAGCCAAGATAGGGTGGGATTCTTT. Protein sequence: CASSQDRVGFF. This sequence joins TRBV4-2 and TRBJ1-1; the D is unclear. CDR3 length: 11 amino acids. V gave up 0 bases and J gave up 14 bases, with 10 bases separating them. Germline V gene data show CDR1 as LGHNA and CDR2 as YNFKEQ.

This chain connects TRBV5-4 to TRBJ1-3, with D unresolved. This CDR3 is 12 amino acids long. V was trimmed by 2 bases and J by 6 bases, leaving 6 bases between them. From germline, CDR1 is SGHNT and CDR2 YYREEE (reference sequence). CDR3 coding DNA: TGTGCCAGCAGCTTCGACCTAAACACCATATATTTT. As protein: CASSFDLNTIYF.

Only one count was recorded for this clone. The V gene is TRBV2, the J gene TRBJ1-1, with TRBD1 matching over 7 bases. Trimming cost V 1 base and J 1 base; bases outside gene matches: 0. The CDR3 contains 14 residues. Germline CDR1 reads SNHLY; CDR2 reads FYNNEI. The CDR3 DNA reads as TGTGCCAGCAGTGAAGGGGACAGGAACACTGAAGCTTTCTTT. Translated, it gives CASSEGDRNTEAFF.

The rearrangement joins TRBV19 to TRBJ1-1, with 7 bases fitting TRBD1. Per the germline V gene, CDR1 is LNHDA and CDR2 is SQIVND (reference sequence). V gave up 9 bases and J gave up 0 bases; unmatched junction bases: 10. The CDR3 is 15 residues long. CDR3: CASLKRTGVNTEAFF. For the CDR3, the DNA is TGTGCCAGCCTAAAACGGACAGGCGTGAACACTGAAGCTTTCTTT.

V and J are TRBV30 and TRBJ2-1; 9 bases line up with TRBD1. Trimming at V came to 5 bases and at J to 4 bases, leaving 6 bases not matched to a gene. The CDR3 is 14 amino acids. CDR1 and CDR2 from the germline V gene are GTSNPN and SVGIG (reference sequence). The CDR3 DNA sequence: TGTGCCTGGTTGGGACAGGGCCTATACAATGAGCAGTTCTTC. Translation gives CAWLGQGLYNEQFF.

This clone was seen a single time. CDR3 amino acids: CASSPRTSGRSSTDTQYF. DNA of the CDR3: TGTGCCAGCAGCCCCAGGACTAGCGGGAGGTCTAGCACAGATACGCAGTATTTT. The J gene is TRBJ2-3, the V gene TRBV9; 14 bases line up with TRBD2. Trimming removed 4 bases from V and 0 bases from J; junction bases left unmatched: 7. CDR3 size: 18 residues. CDR1 is SGDLS and CDR2 is YYNGEE in the germline V gene.

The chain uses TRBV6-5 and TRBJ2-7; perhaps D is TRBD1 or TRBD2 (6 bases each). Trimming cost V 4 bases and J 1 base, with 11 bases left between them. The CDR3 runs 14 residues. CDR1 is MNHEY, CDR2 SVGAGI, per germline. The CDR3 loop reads CASSFGGPSYEQYF. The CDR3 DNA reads TGTGCCAGCAGTTTCGGGGGCCCATCCTACGAGCAGTACTTC.

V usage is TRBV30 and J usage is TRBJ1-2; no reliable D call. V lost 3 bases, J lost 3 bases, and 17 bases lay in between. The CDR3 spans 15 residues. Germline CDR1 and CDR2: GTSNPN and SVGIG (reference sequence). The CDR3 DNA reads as TGTGCCTGGAGACCACCGTTTCGGCCGCACTATGGCTACACCTTC. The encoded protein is CAWRPPFRPHYGYTF.

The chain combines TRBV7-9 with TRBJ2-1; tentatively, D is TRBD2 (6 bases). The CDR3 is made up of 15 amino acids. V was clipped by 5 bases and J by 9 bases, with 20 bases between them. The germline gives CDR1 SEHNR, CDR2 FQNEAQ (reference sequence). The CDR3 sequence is CASSPLGSGPGEQFF. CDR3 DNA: TGTGCCAGCAGCCCCCTGGGTAGCGGCCCAGGTGAGCAGTTCTTC. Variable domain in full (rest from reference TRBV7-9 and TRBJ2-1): DTGVSQNPRHKITKRGQNVTFRCDPISEHNRLYWYRQTLGQGPEFLTYFQNEAQLEKSRLLSDRFSAERPKGSFSTLEIQRTEQGDSAMYLCASSPLGSGPGEQFFGPGTRLTVL.

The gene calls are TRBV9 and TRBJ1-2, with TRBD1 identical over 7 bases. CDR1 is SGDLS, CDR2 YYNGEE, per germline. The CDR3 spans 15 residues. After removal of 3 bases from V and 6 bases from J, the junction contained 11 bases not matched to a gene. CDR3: CASSGWDSVIDGYTF. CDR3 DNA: TGTGCCAGCAGCGGCTGGGACAGTGTAATCGATGGCTACACCTTC.

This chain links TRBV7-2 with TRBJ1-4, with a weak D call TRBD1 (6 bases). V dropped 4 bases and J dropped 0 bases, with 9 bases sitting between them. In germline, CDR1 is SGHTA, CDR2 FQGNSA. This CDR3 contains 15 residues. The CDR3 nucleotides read TGTGCCAGCAGCTCGACAGGCGCAACTAATGAAAAACTGTTTTTT. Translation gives CASSSTGATNEKLFF. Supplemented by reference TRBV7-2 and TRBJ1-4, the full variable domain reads GAGVSQSPSNKVTEKGKDVELRCDPISGHTALYWYRQSLGQGLEFLIYFQGNSAPDKSGLPSDRFSAERTGGSVSTLTIQRTQQEDSAVYLCASSSTGATNEKLFFGSGTQLSVL.

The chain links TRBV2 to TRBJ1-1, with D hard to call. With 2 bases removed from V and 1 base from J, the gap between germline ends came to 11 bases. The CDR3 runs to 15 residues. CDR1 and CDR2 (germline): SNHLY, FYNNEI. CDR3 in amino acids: CASSESVGRNTEAFF. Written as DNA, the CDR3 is TGTGCCAGCAGTGAATCGGTCGGGAGGAACACTGAAGCTTTCTTT.

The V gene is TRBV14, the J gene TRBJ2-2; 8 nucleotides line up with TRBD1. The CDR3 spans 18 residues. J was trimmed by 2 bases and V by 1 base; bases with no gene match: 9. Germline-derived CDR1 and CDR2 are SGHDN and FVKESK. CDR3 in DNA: TGTGCCAGCAGCCAAGCGGGCAGGGGGCTGGGAAACACCGGGGAGCTGTTTTTT. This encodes CASSQAGRGLGNTGELFF.

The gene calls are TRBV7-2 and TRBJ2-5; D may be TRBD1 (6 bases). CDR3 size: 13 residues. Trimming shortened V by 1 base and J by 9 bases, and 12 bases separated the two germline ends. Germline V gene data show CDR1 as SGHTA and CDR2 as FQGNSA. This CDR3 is CASSLEGQLPQYF. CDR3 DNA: TGTGCCAGCAGCTTAGAGGGACAACTCCCCCAGTACTTC.

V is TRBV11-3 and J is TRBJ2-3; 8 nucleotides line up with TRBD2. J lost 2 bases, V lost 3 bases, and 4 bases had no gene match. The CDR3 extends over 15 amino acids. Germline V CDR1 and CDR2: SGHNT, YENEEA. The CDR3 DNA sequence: TGTGCCAGCAGCTTTCGGGAGGGAGACACAGATACGCAGTATTTT. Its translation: CASSFREGDTDTQYF.

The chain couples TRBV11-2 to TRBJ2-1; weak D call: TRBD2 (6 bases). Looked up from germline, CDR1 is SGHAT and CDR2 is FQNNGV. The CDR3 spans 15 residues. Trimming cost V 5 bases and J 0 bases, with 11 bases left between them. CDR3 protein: CASSARGSSYNEQFF. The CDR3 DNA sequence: TGTGCCAGCAGCGCCCGGGGGAGCTCCTACAATGAGCAGTTCTTC.

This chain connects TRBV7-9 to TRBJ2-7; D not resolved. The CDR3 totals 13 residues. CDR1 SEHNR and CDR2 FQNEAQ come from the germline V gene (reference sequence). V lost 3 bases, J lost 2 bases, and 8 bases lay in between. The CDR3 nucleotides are TGTGCCAGCAGCTTCGCAGATCCCTACGAGCAGTACTTC. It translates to CASSFADPYEQYF.

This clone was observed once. CDR3 nucleotides: TGTGCCAGCAGCCCGGCCGGGGGACAGGGGGAAGACATTCAGTACTTC. Translating it yields CASSPAGGQGEDIQYF. The chain couples TRBV5-5 to TRBJ2-4; 11 positions agree with TRBD1. The ends lost 4 bases at V and 8 bases at J; junction bases unmatched: 11. This CDR3 is built from 16 residues. Germline assignment: CDR1 SGHKS and CDR2 YYEKEE (reference sequence).

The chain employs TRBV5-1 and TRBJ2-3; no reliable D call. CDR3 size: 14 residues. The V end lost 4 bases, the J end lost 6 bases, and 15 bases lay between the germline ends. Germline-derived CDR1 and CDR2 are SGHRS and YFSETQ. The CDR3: CASSPAWDLDTQYF. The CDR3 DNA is TGCGCCAGCAGCCCCGCTTGGGATCTTGATACGCAGTATTTT. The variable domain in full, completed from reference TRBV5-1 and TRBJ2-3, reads KAGVTQTPRYLIKTRGQQVTLSCSPISGHRSVSWYQQTPGQGLQFLFEYFSETQRNKGNFPGRFSGRQFSNSRSEMNVSTLELGDSALYLCASSPAWDLDTQYFGPGTRLTVL.

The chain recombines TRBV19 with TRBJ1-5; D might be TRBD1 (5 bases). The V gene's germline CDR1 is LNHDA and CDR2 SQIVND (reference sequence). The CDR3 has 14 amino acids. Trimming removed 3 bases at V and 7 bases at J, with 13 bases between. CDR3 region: CASSIVGQGQPQHF. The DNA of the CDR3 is TGTGCCAGTAGTATCGTAGGGCAGGGCCAGCCCCAGCATTTT.

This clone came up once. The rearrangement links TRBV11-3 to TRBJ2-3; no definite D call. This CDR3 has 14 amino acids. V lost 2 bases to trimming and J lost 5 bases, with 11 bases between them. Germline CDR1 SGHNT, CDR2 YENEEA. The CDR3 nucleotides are TGTGCCAGCAGCTTAAGCGCCAGCCAAGATACGCAGTATTTT. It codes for CASSLSASQDTQYF.

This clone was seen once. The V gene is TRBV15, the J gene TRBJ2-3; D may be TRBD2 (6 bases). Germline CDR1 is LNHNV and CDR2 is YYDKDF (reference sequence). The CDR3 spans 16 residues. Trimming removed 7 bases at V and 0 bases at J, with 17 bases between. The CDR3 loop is CATTGGTFSSTDTQYF. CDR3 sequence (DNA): TGTGCCACCACTGGGGGGACCTTTTCTAGCACAGATACGCAGTATTTT.